Presented here are 10 T cell receptor beta chains from one specimen sequenced in a study of cytomegalovirus exposure and HLA in healthy donors (dated by TCRdb to the late 2010s). The method behind the library was the immunoSEQ multiplex PCR assay. The multiplex PCR relied on a mix of 60 forward primers for TCR Vbeta segments and 13 reverse primers for TCR Jbeta segments. TCRdb stores this immuneACCESS table with in-frame sequences only. Part of the clones is absent; in the studies checked, under half of the shortfall reflects unresolved V genes, and no reason is known for the rest. This sample has more than 85,000 clones in its table, and approximately 80% of those were observed once. 6.2% of the sample goes to the ten largest clones. Sequencing was carried out using PBMCs. The source of these receptors is a man younger than 40 in good health and CMV-seropositive.

This clone was observed a handful of times. The chain couples TRBV5-6 to TRBJ1-6, with a weak D call TRBD1 (6 bases). The germline CDR1 and CDR2 sequences are SGHDT and YYEEEE. Trimming pared 1 base from V and 8 bases from J, leaving 13 bases between. There are 15 residues in the CDR3. CDR3 amino acids: CASSLMGGGDSPLHF. In DNA, the CDR3 is TGTGCCAGCAGCTTGATGGGAGGGGGAGATTCACCCCTCCACTTT.

The chain couples TRBV27 to TRBJ1-5, with TRBD1 as a possible D gene (5 bases). Germline lookup yields CDR1 MNHEY and CDR2 SMNVEV (reference sequence). V dropped 4 bases and J dropped 7 bases, with 11 bases sitting between them. The CDR3 is 13 amino acids. The CDR3 here is CASSYQGGQPQHF. The CDR3 DNA reads TGTGCCAGCAGTTATCAGGGAGGCCAGCCCCAGCATTTT.

This chain uses TRBV7-2 with TRBJ1-1, with unresolved D. V was clipped by 1 base and J by 4 bases, with 7 bases between them. The CDR3 runs 13 residues. CDR1 and CDR2 (germline): SGHTA, FQGNSA. The CDR3 loop is CASSLVGSTEAFF. The CDR3 DNA reads TGTGCCAGCAGCTTAGTAGGGAGCACTGAAGCTTTCTTT.

The chain joins TRBV7-9 to TRBJ2-5; tentative D call: TRBD2 (7 bases). V lost 10 bases and J lost 5, with 17 bases in between. The CDR3 is 13 amino acids. Germline-derived CDR1 and CDR2 are SEHNR and FQNEAQ (reference sequence). The CDR3 coding sequence is TGTGCCACCGAACCACGGGGGGCTGAGACCCAGTACTTC. Translating gives CATEPRGAETQYF.

The J gene is TRBJ1-2, the V gene TRBV5-1; the match to TRBD1 covers 8 bases. Germline lookup yields CDR1 SGHRS and CDR2 YFSETQ. V was pared by 4 bases and J by 5 bases, with 10 bases of the junction left unmatched. This CDR3 region has 15 residues. Here the CDR3 reads CASSLATGGVYGYTF. In DNA form, the CDR3 reads TGCGCCAGCAGCCTCGCTACAGGGGGGGTGTATGGCTACACCTTC.

The rearrangement links TRBV2 to TRBJ2-1, with 8 positions matching TRBD2. J was trimmed by 9 bases and V by 8 bases; bases with no gene match: 6. The length of the CDR3 is 12 residues. From germline, CDR1 is SNHLY and CDR2 FYNNEI. CDR3 bases: TGTGCCAGCTTACCCCGGGGGGGTGAGCAGTTCTTC. Its protein product is CASLPRGGEQFF.

This clone has just a few counts. The CDR3 DNA reads TGTGCCAGTAGTATCGAGGCAGGGGGTGAAAAACTGTTTTTT. This sequence encodes CASSIEAGGEKLFF. V and J are TRBV19 and TRBJ1-4; 7 nucleotides agree with TRBD1. The CDR3 contains 14 residues. Germline loops: CDR1 LNHDA, CDR2 SQIVND (reference sequence). The ends lost 3 bases at V and 7 bases at J; junction bases unmatched: 5.

This chain connects TRBV6-5 to TRBJ2-5; TRBD2 matches 8 bases. From germline, CDR1 is MNHEY and CDR2 SVGAGI. This CDR3 is built from 15 residues. Losses at the gene ends were 5 bases for V and 4 bases for J; bases not matched to a gene: 9. As DNA, the CDR3 is TGTGCCAGCAGTGGTAGGGGGACTAGGGGAGAGACCCAGTACTTC. The encoded protein is CASSGRGTRGETQYF.

The chain uses TRBV18 and TRBJ1-4; D might be TRBD1 (6 bases). The length of the CDR3 is 15 residues. The germline V gene encodes CDR1 KGHSH and CDR2 LQKENI. V shed 4 bases and J shed 1 base, with 10 bases lying between them. CDR3: CASSLDSETNEKLFF. In DNA form, the CDR3 reads TGTGCCAGCTCACTGGACAGTGAAACTAATGAAAAACTGTTTTTT.

This chain links TRBV5-4 with TRBJ2-3; TRBD1 agrees at 9 bases. The CDR3 extends over 15 amino acids. Looked up from germline, CDR1 is SGHNT and CDR2 is YYREEE (reference sequence). Trimming at V came to 4 bases and at J to 1 base, leaving 4 bases not matched to a gene. Here the CDR3 DNA reads TGTGCCAGCAGCCCCAGGACAGGGGGCACAGATACGCAGTATTTT. It yields the protein CASSPRTGGTDTQYF.